The rows below give T cell receptor beta chains drawn from one sample of a study of blood T cell repertoires in COVID-19. The table came from immunoSEQ multiplex PCR; TCRdb's copy has only in-frame clones and leaves some out. The sample carries about 130,000 clones, 75% to 90% recorded once. The sequenced sample consisted of PBMCs or T cells enriched from blood (not recorded which). Receptors were obtained from a woman in her forties or fifties who had recovered from COVID-19. Each CDR3 is given with its conserved first and last residue. A D gene is named only where the DNA matches it firmly. Expanded clones get a size class; other rows say once, few or many, or leave the size out.

J gene	V gene	CDR3 length	D gene	clone size	CDR3 DNA	CDR3 protein
TRBJ1-6	TRBV5-6	13	NA	few	TGTGCCAGCAGCTTGGACTTTAATTCACCCCTCCACTTT	CASSLDFNSPLHF
TRBJ2-1	TRBV11-3	18	TRBD2	NA	TGTGCCAGCAGCTTAGATGGACTAGCGGGGGGAATGTACAATGAGCAGTTCTTC	CASSLDGLAGGMYNEQFF
TRBJ2-7	TRBV9	14	NA	once	TGTGCCAGCACCATCGGTCCTAACGCCTACGAGCAGTACTTC	CASTIGPNAYEQYF
TRBJ2-1	TRBV5-1	16	TRBD2	NA	TGCGCCAGCAGCCCATCGGGGGGGCTGGAGTACAATGAGCAGTTCTTC	CASSPSGGLEYNEQFF
TRBJ1-6	TRBV11-3	17	TRBD1	NA	TGTGCCAGCAGTTACACCGGGACAGGGAGTTTTCGTTCACCCCTCCACTTT	CASSYTGTGSFRSPLHF
TRBJ2-2	TRBV11-2	17	NA	NA	TGTGCCAGCAGCTCCCCCCAAGGGACACATAACACCGGGGAGCTGTTTTTT	CASSSPQGTHNTGELFF
TRBJ1-2	TRBV28	15	NA	NA	TGTGCCAGCAGTTTAATCTCGGACAGCTCCCATGGCTACACCTTC	CASSLISDSSHGYTF
TRBJ1-6	TRBV27	14	TRBD1	NA	TGTGCCAGCAGTTTACAGGGGGAAGGGTCACCCCTCCACTTT	CASSLQGEGSPLHF
TRBJ1-3	TRBV30	14	NA	NA	TGTGCCTGGGCCCACGGACAAAGTGGAAACACCATATATTTT	CAWAHGQSGNTIYF
TRBJ1-2	TRBV27	13	NA	NA	TGTGCCAGCAGTTCCACGGGAGTGAGAGGCTACACCTTC	CASSSTGVRGYTF
TRBJ2-7	TRBV14	12	NA	few	TGTGCCAGCCGGACCAGCCCGGGGGAGCAGTACTTC	CASRTSPGEQYF
TRBJ1-4	TRBV19	15	NA	NA	TGTGCCAGTAGTAGGCGAGGGGGGGCTGGGGAAAAACTGTTTTTT	CASSRRGGAGEKLFF
TRBJ2-7	TRBV4-3	15	TRBD1	NA	TGCGCCAGCAGCCAAGGCCGGGACAGGGCCTACGAGCAGTACTTC	CASSQGRDRAYEQYF
TRBJ1-4	TRBV29-1	13	NA	once	TGCAGCGTTCTTAGGACAGACCGGGAAAAACTGTTTTTT	CSVLRTDREKLFF
TRBJ2-2	TRBV5-5	15	NA	NA	TGTGCCAGCAGCCGCCCGTTCGGGAACACCGGGGAGCTGTTTTTT	CASSRPFGNTGELFF
TRBJ2-3	TRBV6-1	12	NA	NA	TGTGCCAGCAGTGACGCGACAGATACGCAGTATTTT	CASSDATDTQYF
TRBJ1-1	TRBV12-3/TRBV12-4	11	NA	NA	TGTGCCAGCAGTTCCCGACAAAAGGCTTTCTTT	CASSSRQKAFF
TRBJ1-4	TRBV5-6	16	NA	NA	TGTGCCAGCAGCTTGCCTGTCAGGGAGGTAACTGAAAAACTGTTTTTT	CASSLPVREVTEKLFF
TRBJ2-1	TRBV11-2	16	NA	NA	TGTGCCAGCAGCTCTTATAGAGGGAGCTCCTACAATGAGCAGTTCTTC	CASSSYRGSSYNEQFF
TRBJ1-6	TRBV7-2	15	NA	NA	TGTGCCAGCAGCTTATCACCAGGACACAATTCACCCCTCCACTTT	CASSLSPGHNSPLHF
TRBJ2-1	TRBV11-3	12	NA	NA	TGTGCCAGCAGCTCTAGCCAGCGGGAGCAGTTCTTC	CASSSSQREQFF
TRBJ2-2	TRBV6-2/TRBV6-3	16	TRBD1	NA	TGTGCCAGCAGCCGGGACAGGCTATCGAACACCGGGGAGCTGTTTTTT	CASSRDRLSNTGELFF
TRBJ1-2	TRBV4-1	14	NA	NA	TGCGCCAGCAGCCAAGAGGCAGGGGCGAAAGGCTACACCTTC	CASSQEAGAKGYTF
TRBJ1-6	TRBV4-1	17	NA	NA	TGCGCCAGCAGCCAAGACAAGGGATACAGGGTTAATTCACCCCTCCACTTT	CASSQDKGYRVNSPLHF
TRBJ1-1	TRBV2	14	TRBD1	NA	TGTGCCAGCAGTGAAGCGCCGGACAGGATTGAAGCTTTCTTT	CASSEAPDRIEAFF
TRBJ1-2	TRBV2	11	NA	NA	TGTGCCAGCATAGTGAGCTATGGCTACACCTTC	CASIVSYGYTF
TRBJ2-6	TRBV5-4	18	TRBD1	NA	TGTGCCAGCAGCTCCCCCGGGACAGGTATCTCTGGGGCCAACGTCCTGACTTTC	CASSSPGTGISGANVLTF
TRBJ2-7	TRBV5-3	13	NA	NA	TGTGCCAGAAGCTTCCACTCTACCTACGAGCAGTACTTC	CARSFHSTYEQYF
TRBJ2-2	TRBV7-2	16	TRBD1	NA	TGTGCCAGCAGCGTTACAGGGGGCAGGGGCACCGGGGAGCTGTTTTTT	CASSVTGGRGTGELFF
TRBJ2-3	TRBV29-1	12	NA	NA	TGCAGCGTACTACACAGGGAATATACGCAGTATTTT	CSVLHREYTQYF
TRBJ2-1	TRBV18	17	TRBD1	NA	TGTGCCAGCTCACCAATACCCGGGACAGGGTCGAACAATGAGCAGTTCTTC	CASSPIPGTGSNNEQFF
TRBJ1-5	TRBV3-1/TRBV3-2	15	NA	NA	TGTGCCAGCAGCCAAGATCTACAGGGTAGTCAGCCCCAGCATTTT	CASSQDLQGSQPQHF
TRBJ1-1	TRBV2	15	TRBD1	few	TGTGCCAGCAGGGATATGATCCGGGACAGGGGAGAAGCTTTCTTT	CASRDMIRDRGEAFF
TRBJ2-1	TRBV13	19	TRBD2	once	TGTGCCAGCAGCTTAGGTTGGGGTCCCTCCGGGAGGGAGGACAATGAGCAGTTCTTC	CASSLGWGPSGREDNEQFF
TRBJ1-6	TRBV9	14	NA	NA	TGTGCCAGCAGCGTAAGAGGGATAGGGTCACCCCTCCACTTT	CASSVRGIGSPLHF
TRBJ1-2	TRBV29-1	17	TRBD1	NA	TGCAGCGTTGAAGATGGGACAGGGGGCGCCGCTAACTATGGCTACACCTTC	CSVEDGTGGAANYGYTF
TRBJ1-2	TRBV11-2	12	NA	few	TGTGCCAGCAGCTTATGGAGGAGTGGCTACACCTTC	CASSLWRSGYTF
TRBJ1-4	TRBV4-1	12	NA	NA	TGCGCCAGCTCCGGGACTGGAGAAAAACTGTTTTTT	CASSGTGEKLFF
TRBJ2-2	TRBV4-3	14	NA	NA	TGCGCCAGCAGCCAATGGCCCGGGGCCGGGGAGCTGTTTTTT	CASSQWPGAGELFF
TRBJ2-7	TRBV5-1	14	NA	NA	TGCGCCAGCAGCTTCCCCAGGGAAGCCTACGAGCAGTACTTC	CASSFPREAYEQYF
TRBJ2-5	TRBV25-1	15	TRBD2	once	TGTGCCAGCAGTGAAGGGACTAGCTTACCGAAGACCCAGTACTTC	CASSEGTSLPKTQYF
TRBJ1-2	TRBV4-1	16	TRBD1	NA	TGCGCCAGCAGCCTGGTGCAGGGGGGATTTAACTATGGCTACACCTTC	CASSLVQGGFNYGYTF
TRBJ2-3	TRBV3-1/TRBV3-2	16	NA	NA	TGTGCCAGCAGCCAAGAACGCGGGGACTGGAGAGATACGCAGTATTTT	CASSQERGDWRDTQYF
TRBJ1-2	TRBV19	15	NA	NA	TGTGCCAGTAGTATAGAGGGGGCGCGGGCTCTTGGCTACACCTTC	CASSIEGARALGYTF
TRBJ1-5	TRBV29-1	14	NA	NA	TGCAGCGTTTCGGGCACAGGGAAAAATCAGCCCCAGCATTTT	CSVSGTGKNQPQHF
TRBJ1-1	TRBV9	14	TRBD1	once	TGTGCCAGCAGCCCCCCGAGACAGGGGAATGAAGCTTTCTTT	CASSPPRQGNEAFF
TRBJ2-5	TRBV2	15	TRBD2	once	TGTGCCAGCAGACTAAGCGGGGTGGGCCCCGAGACCCAGTACTTC	CASRLSGVGPETQYF
TRBJ2-7	TRBV5-4	13	TRBD1	once	TGTGCCAGCCGCCGGACAGGGGGATACGAGCAGTACTTC	CASRRTGGYEQYF
TRBJ1-1	TRBV6-5	13	TRBD1	NA	TGTGCCACAGCCCCACAGGGGAGCACTGAAGCTTTCTTT	CATAPQGSTEAFF
TRBJ2-7	TRBV29-1	12	NA	NA	TGCAGCGTTGCCAGGGCGGCAACCGAGCAGTACTTC	CSVARAATEQYF
TRBJ2-5	TRBV23-1	17	TRBD1	NA	TGCGCCAGCAGTCAGTCTCGGAAACGGGACAGATGGGATACCCAGTACTTC	CASSQSRKRDRWDTQYF
TRBJ2-3	TRBV6-5	14	TRBD1	NA	TGTGCCAGCATCGCAACAGGGGGTTCTGATACGCAGTATTTT	CASIATGGSDTQYF
TRBJ1-2	TRBV7-9	16	TRBD1	few	TGTGCCAGCAGCTTAACGGGACAGCGGCCGGGTCAGGGCTACACCTTC	CASSLTGQRPGQGYTF
TRBJ1-2	TRBV2	15	NA	NA	TGTGCCAGCAGTTGGGGTCGGGGGAAGAACTATGGCTACACCTTC	CASSWGRGKNYGYTF
TRBJ2-1	TRBV2	16	TRBD2	NA	TGTGCCAGCAAGGAACTAGCGGGGGGGCTATCCAATGAGCAGTTCTTC	CASKELAGGLSNEQFF